The 9 T cell receptor beta chains listed next were all sequenced from one sample in a study of T cells after yellow fever vaccination. Using its own MiXCR run on the 5' RACE reads, TCRdb lists one record per CDR3 protein. Of about 550,000 distinct CDR3 sequences in the sample, over 15% were seen once. The sequencing here drew on PBMCs, taken 15 days after the yellow fever booster vaccination. All receptors derive from a man in his thirties or forties who received the YFV17D yellow fever vaccine.

This sequence joins TRBV7-2 and TRBJ2-2; D possibly uses TRBD1 or TRBD2 (6 bases each). The CDR3 loop spans 14 amino acids. CDR1 SGHTA and CDR2 FQGNSA come from the germline V gene. Trimming removed 11 bases at V and 0 bases at J, with 13 bases between. CDR3 sequence (DNA): TGTGCCCAGTTGGGGGGCTCGAACACCGGGGAGCTGTTTTTT. It is translated as CAQLGGSNTGELFF.

CDR3 in amino acids: CASRVGGLDTQYF. The CDR3 coding sequence is TGTGCCAGCAGAGTAGGGGGACTAGATACGCAGTATTTT. The chain links TRBV6-2 or TRBV6-3 to TRBJ2-3; TRBD1 or TRBD2 may be the D gene (6 bases each). With 6 bases removed from V and 5 bases from J, the gap between germline ends came to 12 bases. The germline V gene has CDR1 MNHEY and CDR2 SVGEGT. The CDR3 has 13 amino acids.

This clonotype has only a few counts. The chain employs TRBV9 and TRBJ2-7; 9 bases map to TRBD2. The CDR3 is 13 residues long. Trimming took 5 bases from V and 6 from J; bases not matched to a gene: 6. Germline values: CDR1 SGDLS, CDR2 YYNGEE. Written as DNA, the CDR3 is TGTGCCAGCAGTGAAAATAGCGGGAGCGAGCAGTACTTC. This encodes CASSENSGSEQYF.

The chain carries TRBV12-3 or TRBV12-4 and TRBJ2-1; 7 bases fit TRBD2. The CDR3 spans 17 residues. With 5 bases clipped from V and 11 bases from J, the junction kept 21 bases outside the gene matches. The CDR3 nucleotides read TGTGCCAGCAGTAAACGGGAGCGGGGACGCCCTTTCGGGCAGCAGTTCTTC. Protein: CASSKRERGRPFGQQFF.

This clonotype turned up a few times. The rearrangement joins TRBV12-3 or TRBV12-4 to TRBJ2-1, with 9 bases fitting TRBD1. V shed 5 bases and J 15 bases; nucleotides not matched to a gene: 11. This CDR3 spans 13 amino acids. CDR3 amino acids: CASSPARGQGPFF. The CDR3 nucleotides are TGTGCCAGCAGTCCTGCGAGGGGACAGGGACCGTTCTTC.

This clonotype was picked up a small number of times. The chain has TRBV15 and TRBJ2-5, with D tentatively TRBD2 (7 bases). Trimming pared 0 bases from V and 4 bases from J, leaving 12 bases between. This CDR3 has 15 amino acids. Germline values: CDR1 LNHNV, CDR2 YYDKDF (reference sequence). The CDR3 DNA sequence: TGTGCCACCAGCAGAGAAAGGGGAGGGGGAGAGACCCAGTACTTC. Amino acid sequence: CATSRERGGGETQYF. The full variable domain, rest sourced from reference TRBV15 and TRBJ2-5, is DAMVIQNPRYQVTQFGKPVTLSCSQTLNHNVMYWYQQKSSQAPKLLFHYYDKDFNNEADTPDNFQSRRPNTSFCFLDIRSPGLGDTAMYLCATSRERGGGETQYFGPGTRLLVL.

This clonotype occurred a few times. V usage is TRBV5-1 and J usage is TRBJ2-1, with 9 bases lining up with TRBD2. The CDR3 sequence is 14 residues long. Germline assignment: CDR1 SGHRS and CDR2 YFSETQ. The junction had 10 bases not matched to a gene; V was cut back by 0 bases and J by 15 bases. The DNA for the CDR3 is TGCGCCAGCAGCTTGGATAGCGGGAGCCCCCGGCCGTTCTTC. It specifies CASSLDSGSPRPFF.

This clonotype was counted only a few times. The gene calls are TRBV12-3 or TRBV12-4 and TRBJ1-1, with a possible D match to TRBD1 (6 bases). V dropped 3 bases and J dropped 10 bases, with 12 bases sitting between them. This CDR3 has 12 amino acids. CDR3 in DNA: TGTGCCAGCAGTTTCCCAGGGGTAGGAGCTTTCTTT. This sequence encodes CASSFPGVGAFF.

The gene calls are TRBV5-1 and TRBJ2-5; D ambiguous. The germline V and J ends were trimmed by 7 bases and 1 base, with 11 bases remaining between them. CDR1 is SGHRS and CDR2 is YFSETQ in the germline V gene. The CDR3 contains 13 residues. The CDR3 DNA is TGCGCCAGCCTATTGGACGGCCAAGAGACCCAGTACTTC. Its protein product is CASLLDGQETQYF.